The source of this TCR beta chain is a study of T cells in Graves' hyperthyroidism and ophthalmopathy. Overall study results and limits: Blood also held most thyroid clonotypes expanded beyond 0.001.

Subjects with ophthalmopathy showed a Clinical Activity Score no lower than 3, a NOSPECS grade no lower than 4, and a duration shorter than 3 months. Exclusion of a patient resulted from uncontrolled infection, other autoimmune disease, pregnancy or lactation. Amplification of TCR beta CDR3 regions was performed using RNA transcripts as template. The primer set for the first-round RT-PCR of the TCR CDR3 was HTBI. MiXCR, run by TCRdb on the multiplex PCR reads, gives a single entry per CDR3 protein. The sample lists under 550,000 distinct CDR3 sequences; 15% to 20% were seen once. This clonotype was detected a few times. The antigen is undetermined. This CDR3 comprises 14 residues. Trimming pared 5 bases from V and 7 bases from J, leaving 15 bases between.

The material sequenced was blood. The chain combines TRBV12-3 or TRBV12-4 with TRBJ1-5; tentative D call: TRBD1 (5 bases). The receptor's source is a man aged 40-49 years with Graves' ophthalmopathy. In DNA form, the CDR3 reads TGTGCCAGCAGTCCCGCCAGGGATCGGCAGCCCCAGCATTTT. This codes for CASSPARDRQPQHF.